One sample yielded the 19 T cell receptor beta chains listed below, sequenced in a study of OX40 agonist ivuxolimab in advanced cancers. Library preparation used the immunoSEQ multiplex PCR assay. TCRdb took this table from immuneACCESS and kept in-frame rearrangements with V and J called. Such tables lack part of the clones; where checked against another copy, unresolved V genes explain under half of the gap, and the rest is unexplained. For this sample there are approximately 7,500 clones; about 74% appear just once. Approximately 25% of the sample is in the top ten clones. The source material was CD4+ or CD8+ T cells sorted from blood, sampled in a trial of the OX40 agonist ivuxolimab. These receptors were obtained from an adult with an advanced solid tumor such as melanoma, head and neck, liver or kidney cancer.

This chain links TRBV7-4 with TRBJ1-2, with D maybe TRBD1 (6 bases). CDR3 length: 20 amino acids. V was pared by 4 bases and J by 7 bases, with 34 bases between. CDR1 SGHVT and CDR2 SQSDAQ come from the germline V gene. CDR3 in DNA: TGTGCCAGCAGCTCCCGGGGGTGTGACAGGAAAAAACCCCTTGGATGTGGCTACACCTTC. Amino acids: CASSSRGCDRKKPLGCGYTF.

The J gene is TRBJ1-3, the V gene TRBV27; 9 bases fit TRBD1. Germline V gene lookup returns CDR1 MNHEY and CDR2 SMNVEV (reference sequence). The CDR3 has 14 amino acids. Trimming at V came to 5 bases and at J to 8 bases, leaving 7 bases not matched to a gene. CDR3 sequence reads: CASSPGTGTYTIYF. The CDR3 region has the DNA TGTGCCAGCAGTCCTGGGACAGGGACCTACACCATATATTTT.

The chain is built from TRBV15 and TRBJ1-3; D remains ambiguous. From germline, CDR1 is LNHNV and CDR2 YYDKDF (reference sequence). The CDR3 runs to 14 residues. The V end was cut by 9 bases, the J end by 6 bases, with 18 bases between. The CDR3 DNA reads TGTGCCACATCGAAAGTACATCGCGAAAACACCATATATTTT. It is translated as CATSKVHRENTIYF. The variable domain in full, with the rest retrieved from reference TRBV15 and TRBJ1-3, is DAMVIQNPRYQVTQFGKPVTLSCSQTLNHNVMYWYQQKSSQAPKLLFHYYDKDFNNEADTPDNFQSRRPNTSFCFLDIRSPGLGDTAMYLCATSKVHRENTIYFGEGSWLTVV.

The V and J genes are TRBV9 and TRBJ1-1; D possibly corresponds to TRBD1 (6 bases). Germline V gene lookup returns CDR1 SGDLS and CDR2 YYNGEE. This CDR3 comprises 15 residues. Trimming left V 0 bases short and J 1 base short, with 10 bases between. The CDR3: CASSVGGHWNTEAFF. In DNA, the CDR3 is TGTGCCAGCAGCGTAGGGGGACACTGGAACACTGAAGCTTTCTTT.

The chain recombines TRBV7-8 with TRBJ2-5; 7 bases map to TRBD2. CDR1 and CDR2 from the germline V gene are SGHVS and FQNEAQ. V trimming: 0 bases; J trimming: 5 bases; junction bases outside the gene matches: 6. The CDR3 contains 15 residues. In DNA form, the CDR3 reads TGTGCCAGCAGCTTAGCGGGAGGGCCGTACGAGACCCAGTACTTC. Its translation: CASSLAGGPYETQYF.

This chain uses TRBV5-1 with TRBJ1-2; TRBD1 matches at 8 bases. CDR3 length equals 15 residues. V dropped 5 bases and J dropped 6; count of bases not matched to a gene: 12. CDR1 is SGHRS and CDR2 is YFSETQ in the germline V gene. CDR3 nucleotide sequence: TGCGCCAGCAGTTACCTCGACAGGGGAGGGGATGGCTACACCTTC. It specifies CASSYLDRGGDGYTF. The variable domain in full, completed from reference TRBV5-1 and TRBJ1-2, reads KAGVTQTPRYLIKTRGQQVTLSCSPISGHRSVSWYQQTPGQGLQFLFEYFSETQRNKGNFPGRFSGRQFSNSRSEMNVSTLELGDSALYLCASSYLDRGGDGYTFGSGTRLTVV.

CDR3 coding DNA: TGTGCCAGCAGTGAATTAGGGGTCCAAGAGACCCAGTACTTC. Translation: CASSELGVQETQYF. The chain employs TRBV25-1 and TRBJ2-5; maybe TRBD1 (5 bases). V was pared by 1 base and J by 1 base, with 7 bases between. The CDR3 consists of 14 residues. Per the germline V gene, CDR1 is MGHDK and CDR2 is SYGVNS.

The gene calls are TRBV6-6 and TRBJ1-1; maybe TRBD1 (5 bases). Germline CDR1 is MNHNY and CDR2 is SVGAGI (reference sequence). V lost 0 bases to trimming and J lost 7 bases, with 12 bases between them. The CDR3 runs 14 residues. CDR3 region: CASSYSGGILEAFF. CDR3 nucleotide sequence: TGTGCCAGCAGTTACTCGGGGGGGATCCTTGAAGCTTTCTTT.

This rearrangement joins TRBV11-2 to TRBJ2-1; no clear D gene. V lost 1 base and J 6 bases, leaving 1 base between the germline ends. CDR1 and CDR2 (germline): SGHAT, FQNNGV. The CDR3 loop spans 11 amino acids. The CDR3 here is CASSLGNEQFF. CDR3 nucleotides: TGTGCCAGCAGCTTAGGCAATGAGCAGTTCTTC.

The chain uses TRBV5-4 and TRBJ2-2, with D perhaps matching TRBD1 (5 bases). The CDR3 consists of 13 residues. CDR1 and CDR2 (germline): SGHNT, YYREEE (reference sequence). Trimming shortened V by 6 bases and J by 7 bases, and 13 bases separated the two germline ends. The CDR3 DNA reads as TGTGCCAGCAAAACTCAGGGAAGCGGGGAGCTGTTTTTT. Encoded protein: CASKTQGSGELFF.

V usage is TRBV9 and J usage is TRBJ2-3; D is undetermined. The CDR3 sequence is 14 residues long. V was pared by 0 bases and J by 4 bases, with 9 bases between. Germline loops: CDR1 SGDLS, CDR2 YYNGEE. This CDR3 is CASSVEEHADTQYF. CDR3 bases: TGTGCCAGCAGCGTAGAAGAGCATGCAGATACGCAGTATTTT.

The chain combines TRBV19 with TRBJ2-7; perhaps TRBD2 as D (5 bases). This CDR3 contains 13 residues. CDR1 and CDR2 (germline): LNHDA, SQIVND (reference sequence). The V gene lost 3 bases and the J gene lost 3 bases, with 9 bases spanning the gap. CDR3 loop: CASSITSFYEQYF. The CDR3 coding sequence is TGTGCCAGTAGTATTACTAGTTTCTACGAGCAGTACTTC.

The chain uses TRBV6-6 and TRBJ1-2, with a tentative D call TRBD1 (6 bases). The length of the CDR3 is 15 residues. V lost 6 bases and J lost 7, with 21 bases in between. Germline-derived CDR1 and CDR2 are MNHNY and SVGAGI (reference sequence). The CDR3 reads CASSLVWGGGAGYTF. CDR3 nucleotides: TGTGCCAGCAGCCTGGTGTGGGGCGGGGGGGCTGGCTACACCTTC.

J is TRBJ2-7 and V is TRBV7-8, with D possibly TRBD1 on 5 matching bases. The CDR3 sequence is 16 residues long. Per the germline V gene, CDR1 is SGHVS and CDR2 is FQNEAQ. Trimming took off 7 bases at V and 2 bases at J, with 21 bases between the two ends. The CDR3, as DNA: TGTGCCAGCATCGAAGGCCGGGCAGGGTCCCCCTACGAGCAGTACTTC. This codes for CASIEGRAGSPYEQYF.

The chain combines TRBV5-1 with TRBJ1-2, with unresolved D. Deletions cut 0 bases from V and 4 bases from J, with 16 bases between. The germline V gene encodes CDR1 SGHRS and CDR2 YFSETQ. This CDR3 is 16 amino acids long. CDR3 amino acids: CASSLALGGLPYGYTF. The CDR3 nucleotides read TGCGCCAGCAGCTTGGCCCTCGGAGGGCTTCCCTATGGCTACACCTTC. Full variable domain (remainder filled in from reference TRBV5-1 and TRBJ1-2): KAGVTQTPRYLIKTRGQQVTLSCSPISGHRSVSWYQQTPGQGLQFLFEYFSETQRNKGNFPGRFSGRQFSNSRSEMNVSTLELGDSALYLCASSLALGGLPYGYTFGSGTRLTVV.

This clone was counted only a few times. Other DNA sequences from this sample encode an identical CDR3 as well. V gene TRBV6-5 combines with J gene TRBJ1-2, with D maybe TRBD1 (6 bases). The CDR3 extends over 13 amino acids. CDR1 and CDR2 from the germline V gene are MNHEY and SVGAGI. Trimming took 4 bases from V and 5 from J, leaving 11 bases between them. As DNA, the CDR3 is TGTGCCAGCAGTTGGGGACAATTATATGGCTACACCTTC. As protein: CASSWGQLYGYTF.

The rearrangement uses TRBV7-3 and TRBJ2-7; TRBD2 matches at 8 bases. The CDR3 spans 13 residues. Germline V gene data show CDR1 as SGHTA and CDR2 as FQGTGA. J lost 2 bases, V lost 8 bases, and 5 bases had no gene match. This CDR3 reads CASGGGPPYEQYF. CDR3 sequence (DNA): TGTGCCAGCGGCGGGGGGCCACCCTACGAGCAGTACTTC.

The V gene is TRBV20-1, the J gene TRBJ2-1; D remains ambiguous. Germline V lookup: CDR1 DFQATT, CDR2 SNEGSKA (reference sequence). The CDR3 runs to 10 residues. With 6 bases removed from V and 7 bases from J, the gap between germline ends came to 7 bases. CDR3 coding DNA: TGCAGTGCCCACTTTAATGAGCAGTTCTTC. Encoded protein: CSAHFNEQFF.

The chain joins TRBV27 to TRBJ2-3; D perhaps matches TRBD1 (5 bases). V was trimmed by 5 bases and J by 5 bases, leaving 14 bases between them. Germline V gives CDR1 MNHEY, CDR2 SMNVEV (reference sequence). This CDR3 region has 14 residues. CDR3 sequence reads: CASSPVDSQDTQYF. The CDR3 DNA is TGTGCCAGCAGTCCCGTAGACAGTCAAGATACGCAGTATTTT.